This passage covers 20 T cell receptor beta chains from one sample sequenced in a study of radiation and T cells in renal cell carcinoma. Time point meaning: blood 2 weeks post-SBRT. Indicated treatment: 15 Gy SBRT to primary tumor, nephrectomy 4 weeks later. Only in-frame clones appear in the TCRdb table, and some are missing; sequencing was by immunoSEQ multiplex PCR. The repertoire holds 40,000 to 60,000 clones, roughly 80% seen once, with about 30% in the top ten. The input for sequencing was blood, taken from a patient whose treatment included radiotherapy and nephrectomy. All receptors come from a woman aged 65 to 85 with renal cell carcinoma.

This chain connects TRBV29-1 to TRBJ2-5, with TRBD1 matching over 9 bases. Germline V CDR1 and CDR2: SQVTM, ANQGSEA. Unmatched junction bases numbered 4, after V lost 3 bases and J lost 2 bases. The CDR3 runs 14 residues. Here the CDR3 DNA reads TGCAGCGTTGAGGGACAGGGCACTCAAGAGACCCAGTACTTC. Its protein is CSVEGQGTQETQYF.

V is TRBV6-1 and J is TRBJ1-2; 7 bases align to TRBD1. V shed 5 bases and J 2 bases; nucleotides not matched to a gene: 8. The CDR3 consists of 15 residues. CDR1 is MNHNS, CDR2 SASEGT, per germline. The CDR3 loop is CASSPDRDRNYGYTF. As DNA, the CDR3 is TGTGCCAGCAGTCCTGACAGGGATCGAAACTATGGCTACACCTTC.

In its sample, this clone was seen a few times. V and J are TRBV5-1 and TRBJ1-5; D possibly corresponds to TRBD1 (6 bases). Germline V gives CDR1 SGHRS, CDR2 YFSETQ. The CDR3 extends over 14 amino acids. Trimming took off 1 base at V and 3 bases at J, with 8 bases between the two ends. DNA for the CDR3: TGCGCCAGCAGCTTGACAGGGCTCAATCAGCCCCAGCATTTT. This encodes CASSLTGLNQPQHF.

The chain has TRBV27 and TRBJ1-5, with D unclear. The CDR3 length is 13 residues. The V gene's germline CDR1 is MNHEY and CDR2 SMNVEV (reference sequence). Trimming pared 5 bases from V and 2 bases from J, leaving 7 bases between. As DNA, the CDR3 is TGTGCCAGCAGTCCGTGGGGCAATCAGCCCCAGCATTTT. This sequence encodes CASSPWGNQPQHF.

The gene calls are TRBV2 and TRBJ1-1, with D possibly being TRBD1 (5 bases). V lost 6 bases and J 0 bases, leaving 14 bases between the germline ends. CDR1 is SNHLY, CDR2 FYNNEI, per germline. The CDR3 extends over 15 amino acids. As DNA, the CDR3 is TGTGCCAGCAGGGGGGGACGAGTCATGAACACTGAAGCTTTCTTT. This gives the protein CASRGGRVMNTEAFF.

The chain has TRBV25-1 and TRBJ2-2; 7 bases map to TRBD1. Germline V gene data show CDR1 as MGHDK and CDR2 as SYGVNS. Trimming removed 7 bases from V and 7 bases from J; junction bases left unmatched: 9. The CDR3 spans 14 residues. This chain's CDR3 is CASTGQGVVGELFF. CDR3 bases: TGTGCCAGCACTGGTCAGGGGGTGGTCGGGGAGCTGTTTTTT. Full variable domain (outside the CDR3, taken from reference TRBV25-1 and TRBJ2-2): EADIYQTPRYLVIGTGKKITLECSQTMGHDKMYWYQQDPGMELHLIHYSYGVNSTEKGDLSSESTVSRIRTEHFPLTLESARPSHTSQYLCASTGQGVVGELFFGEGSRLTVL.

CDR3 in DNA: TGCGCCAGCAGGGTAGGGTCCGGGGAGCTGTTTTTT. Residues: CASRVGSGELFF. The V and J genes are TRBV5-1 and TRBJ2-2; D uncertain. The V and J ends lost 5 bases and 6 bases respectively, with 8 bases between them. The CDR3 is 12 residues long. Germline-derived CDR1 and CDR2 are SGHRS and YFSETQ.

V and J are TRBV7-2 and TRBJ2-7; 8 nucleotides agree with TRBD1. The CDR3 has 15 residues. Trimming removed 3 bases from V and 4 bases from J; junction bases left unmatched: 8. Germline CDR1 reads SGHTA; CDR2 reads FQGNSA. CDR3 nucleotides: TGTGCCAGCAGCTTCTACAGGGGGGCGGAGTACGAGCAGTACTTC. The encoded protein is CASSFYRGAEYEQYF.

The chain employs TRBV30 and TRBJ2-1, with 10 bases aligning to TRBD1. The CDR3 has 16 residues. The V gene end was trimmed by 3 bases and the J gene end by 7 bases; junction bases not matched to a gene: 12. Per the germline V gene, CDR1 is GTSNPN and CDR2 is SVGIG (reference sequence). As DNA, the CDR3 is TGTGCCTGGAGCTTCATTGACAGGGGGCTTTCAAATGAGCAGTTCTTC. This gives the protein CAWSFIDRGLSNEQFF.

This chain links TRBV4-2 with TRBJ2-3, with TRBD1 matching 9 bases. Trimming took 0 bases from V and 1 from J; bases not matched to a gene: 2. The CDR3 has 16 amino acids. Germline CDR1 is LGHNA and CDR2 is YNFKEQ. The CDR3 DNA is TGTGCCAGCAGCCAAGAGAGGACAGGGGGCACAGATACGCAGTATTTT. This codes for CASSQERTGGTDTQYF.

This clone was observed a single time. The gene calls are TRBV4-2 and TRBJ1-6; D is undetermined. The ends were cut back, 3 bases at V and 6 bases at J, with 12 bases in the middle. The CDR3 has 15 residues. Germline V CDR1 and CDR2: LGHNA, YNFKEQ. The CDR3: CASSQSHSINSPLHF. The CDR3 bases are TGTGCCAGCAGCCAGTCACACTCAATTAATTCACCCCTCCACTTT.

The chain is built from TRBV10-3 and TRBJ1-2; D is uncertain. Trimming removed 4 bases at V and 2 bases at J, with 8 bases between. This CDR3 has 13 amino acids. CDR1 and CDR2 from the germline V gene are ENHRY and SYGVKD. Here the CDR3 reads CAISADVNYGYTF. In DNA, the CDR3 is TGTGCCATCAGTGCCGACGTGAACTATGGCTACACCTTC.

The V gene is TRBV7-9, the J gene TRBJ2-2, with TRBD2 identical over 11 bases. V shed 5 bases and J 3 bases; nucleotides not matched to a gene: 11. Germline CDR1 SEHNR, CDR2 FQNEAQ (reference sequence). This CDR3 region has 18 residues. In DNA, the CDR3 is TGTGCCAGCAGCGGCCCCTTTACTAGCGGGGGCCACACCGGGGAGCTGTTTTTT. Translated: CASSGPFTSGGHTGELFF. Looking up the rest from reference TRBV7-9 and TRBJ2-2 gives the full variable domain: DTGVSQNPRHKITKRGQNVTFRCDPISEHNRLYWYRQTLGQGPEFLTYFQNEAQLEKSRLLSDRFSAERPKGSFSTLEIQRTEQGDSAMYLCASSGPFTSGGHTGELFFGEGSRLTVL.

CDR3 DNA: TGTGCCAGCAGCTTGACTTTGGGCGGGGGGGTGAGGTTTTTT. Amino acids: CASSLTLGGGVRFF. The V and J genes are TRBV7-8 and TRBJ2-2; 9 positions match TRBD2. Germline V gene sequence: CDR1 SGHVS, CDR2 FQNEAQ. Trimming cost V 3 bases and J 16 bases; bases outside gene matches: 12. The CDR3 covers 14 residues.

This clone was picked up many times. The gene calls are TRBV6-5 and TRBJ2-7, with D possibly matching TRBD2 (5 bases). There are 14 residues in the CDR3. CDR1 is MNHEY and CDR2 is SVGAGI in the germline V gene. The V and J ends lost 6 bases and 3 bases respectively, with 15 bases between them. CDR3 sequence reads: CASRPWGANYEQYF. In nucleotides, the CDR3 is TGTGCCAGCAGACCCTGGGGAGCTAACTACGAGCAGTACTTC.

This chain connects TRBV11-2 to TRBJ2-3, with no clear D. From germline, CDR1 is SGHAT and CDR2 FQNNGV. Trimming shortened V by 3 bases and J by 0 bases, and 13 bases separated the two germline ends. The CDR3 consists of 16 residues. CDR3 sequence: CASSFGLSSSTDTQYF. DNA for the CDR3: TGTGCCAGCAGCTTCGGGCTCAGTTCTAGCACAGATACGCAGTATTTT.

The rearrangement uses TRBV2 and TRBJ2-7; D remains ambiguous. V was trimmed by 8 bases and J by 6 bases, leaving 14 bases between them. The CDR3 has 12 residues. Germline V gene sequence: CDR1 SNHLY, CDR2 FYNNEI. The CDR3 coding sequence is TGTGCCAGCGTGTATAATCGCGGCGAGCAGTACTTC. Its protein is CASVYNRGEQYF.

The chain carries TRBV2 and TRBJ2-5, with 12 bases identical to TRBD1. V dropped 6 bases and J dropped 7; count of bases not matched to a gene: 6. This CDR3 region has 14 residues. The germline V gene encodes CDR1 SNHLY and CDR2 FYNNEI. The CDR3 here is CASRGQGAFGTQYF. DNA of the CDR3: TGTGCCAGCAGGGGACAGGGGGCGTTCGGGACCCAGTACTTC.

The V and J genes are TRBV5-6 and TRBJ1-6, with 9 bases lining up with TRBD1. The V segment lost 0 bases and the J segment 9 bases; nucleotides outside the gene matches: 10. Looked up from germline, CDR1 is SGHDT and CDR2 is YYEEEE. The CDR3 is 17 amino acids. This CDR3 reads CASSLGTSGQGGSPLHF. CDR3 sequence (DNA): TGTGCCAGCAGCTTGGGGACCTCGGGACAGGGAGGTTCACCCCTCCACTTT.

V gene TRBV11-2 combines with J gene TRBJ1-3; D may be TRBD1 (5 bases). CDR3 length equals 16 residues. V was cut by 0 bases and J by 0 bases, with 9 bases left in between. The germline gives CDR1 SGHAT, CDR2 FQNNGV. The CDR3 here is CASSLEQEHSGNTIYF. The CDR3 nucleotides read TGTGCCAGCAGCTTAGAACAGGAACACTCTGGAAACACCATATATTTT.